These T cell receptor beta chains were read from a single sample in a study of post-analysis software for immune sequencing data. A single record per CDR3 protein comes from TCRdb applying MiXCR to the PCR reads. The table lists approximately 730,000 distinct CDR3 sequences, about 32% of them singletons. The source material was blood. These TCRs come from a girl aged 10 to 17 with multiple sclerosis. Each CDR3 is given with its conserved first and last residue. Fields, in order: CDR3 DNA, CDR3 protein, V gene, clone size, J gene, D gene. The D gene is left open where the match is weak. Rows may omit the clone size; those that give it use once, few, many or a size class.

DNA: TGTGCCAGCAGAAGCACACAGGGGCTAGATACGCAGTATTTT
CDR3: CASRSTQGLDTQYF
V: TRBV12-3/TRBV12-4
size: .
J: TRBJ2-3
D: TRBD1

DNA: TGCAGTGCTAGAGGACGGTTGGGGCTAGCGGGGGCCTACAATGAGCAGTTCTTC
CDR3: CSARGRLGLAGAYNEQFF
V: TRBV20-1
size: .
J: TRBJ2-1
D: TRBD2

DNA: TGTGCCAGCAGTCATTCGGGACAGACCTACGAGCAGTACTTC
CDR3: CASSHSGQTYEQYF
V: TRBV12-3/TRBV12-4
size: .
J: TRBJ2-7
D: TRBD1

DNA: TGTGCCAGCTCACTTCGCGGAATCTACGAGCAGTACTTC
CDR3: CASSLRGIYEQYF
V: TRBV18
size: .
J: TRBJ2-7
D: .

DNA: TGCAGCGTTGAGGAGGGGCGCGGCTACACCTTC
CDR3: CSVEEGRGYTF
V: TRBV29-1
size: .
J: TRBJ1-2
D: .

DNA: TGTGCCAGCAGACTATACGGGGGCCTCGGGGAGACCCAGTACTTC
CDR3: CASRLYGGLGETQYF
V: TRBV3-1
size: few
J: TRBJ2-5
D: .

DNA: TGCAGCGTTGAAGATTCGGTCAGGGGGTTGAATACGCAGTATTTT
CDR3: CSVEDSVRGLNTQYF
V: TRBV29-1
size: many
J: TRBJ2-3
D: TRBD1

DNA: TGTGCCAGCAGTCCCCGACAGGGTGTGTTCGCAGATACGCAGTATTTT
CDR3: CASSPRQGVFADTQYF
V: TRBV12-3/TRBV12-4
size: few
J: TRBJ2-3
D: TRBD1

DNA: TGTGCCAGCAGCTCCGCCGTTCGGACTAGCGGGAATGCTCGCGAGCAGTACTTC
CDR3: CASSSAVRTSGNAREQYF
V: TRBV13
size: .
J: TRBJ2-7
D: TRBD2

DNA: TGTGCCAGCAGCACGACGGGTAGCTCCTACAATGAGCAGTTCTTC
CDR3: CASSTTGSSYNEQFF
V: TRBV6-4
size: many
J: TRBJ2-1
D: .

DNA: TGTGCCAGCAGCCGGACTAGCGGGAACACAGATACGCAGTATTTT
CDR3: CASSRTSGNTDTQYF
V: TRBV7-2
size: .
J: TRBJ2-3
D: TRBD2

DNA: TGTGCCAGCAGCCAAGATGTGGGCAGGGCGTCTGGGGCCAACGTCCTGACTTTC
CDR3: CASSQDVGRASGANVLTF
V: TRBV3-1
size: .
J: TRBJ2-6
D: .

DNA: TGCAGCGTATCACCCGGGAATACGCAGTATTTT
CDR3: CSVSPGNTQYF
V: TRBV29-1
size: few
J: TRBJ2-3
D: .

DNA: TGCAGTGCTAGAGACCGGCGGAACCAAGAGACCCAGTACTTC
CDR3: CSARDRRNQETQYF
V: TRBV20-1
size: .
J: TRBJ2-5
D: .

DNA: TGTGCCAGCAGTTACGACTTAGCTCGACCTCCCACCCAACGCCGCGAGCAGTACTTC
CDR3: CASSYDLARPPTQRREQYF
V: TRBV6-2/TRBV6-3
size: .
J: TRBJ2-7
D: .

DNA: TGCAGTGCTAGACTCAGGACAGGGCGTTCACCCCTCCACTTT
CDR3: CSARLRTGRSPLHF
V: TRBV20-1
size: .
J: TRBJ1-6
D: TRBD1

DNA: TGTGCCAGCAGCCAACCCCCGGGACTAGCGGGAGTTGTCGCAGATACGCAGTATTTT
CDR3: CASSQPPGLAGVVADTQYF
V: TRBV12-3/TRBV12-4
size: .
J: TRBJ2-3
D: TRBD2

DNA: TGTGCCAGCAGCGTAGCGGCTAGCCCACAAGAGACCCAGTACTTC
CDR3: CASSVAASPQETQYF
V: TRBV5-6
size: .
J: TRBJ2-5
D: .

DNA: TGTGCCAGCAGTTGGCAGGACGGAAACACCATATATTTT
CDR3: CASSWQDGNTIYF
V: TRBV6-5
size: few
J: TRBJ1-3
D: .

DNA: TGTGCCAGCAGCCCCGAGTCGACCTACGAGCAGTACTTC
CDR3: CASSPESTYEQYF
V: TRBV7-9
size: many
J: TRBJ2-7
D: .

DNA: TGTGCCAGCAGCCAGAGGGGGGCCGGCCATGAGCAGTTCTTC
CDR3: CASSQRGAGHEQFF
V: TRBV3-1
size: few
J: TRBJ2-1
D: .

DNA: TGCGCCAGCAGCCGCGAACTACGGACTAGCGGATACTACGAGCAGTACTTC
CDR3: CASSRELRTSGYYEQYF
V: TRBV4-3
size: few
J: TRBJ2-7
D: TRBD2

DNA: TGTGTCACCAGCAAGCAAGACACAAGCTCCTACAATGAGCAGTTCTTC
CDR3: CVTSKQDTSSYNEQFF
V: TRBV15
size: .
J: TRBJ2-1
D: .

DNA: TGTGCCATCCCGGGACAGGGGGCGACCGGGGAGCTGTTTTTT
CDR3: CAIPGQGATGELFF
V: TRBV10-3
size: .
J: TRBJ2-2
D: TRBD1

DNA: TGTGCCAGTAGGGACGGAATGAAACCCTCTGGAAACACCATATATTTT
CDR3: CASRDGMKPSGNTIYF
V: TRBV10-3
size: once
J: TRBJ1-3
D: .

DNA: TGCAGTGCTAGACTAACAGTGAACACTGAAGCTTTCTTT
CDR3: CSARLTVNTEAFF
V: TRBV20-1
size: .
J: TRBJ1-1
D: .

DNA: TGTGCCAGCAGATACGTCGGGACTCCCTACAATGAGCAGTTCTTC
CDR3: CASRYVGTPYNEQFF
V: TRBV13
size: .
J: TRBJ2-1
D: .

DNA: TGTGCCAGCAGCTTAAGTGGGTGGTCCACAGATACGCAGTATTTT
CDR3: CASSLSGWSTDTQYF
V: TRBV7-2
size: many
J: TRBJ2-3
D: .

DNA: TGCAGTGCTAGAGATCGCGCAGGCTGGGACACTGAAGCTTTCTTT
CDR3: CSARDRAGWDTEAFF
V: TRBV20-1
size: .
J: TRBJ1-1
D: .

DNA: TGTGCCAGCGGGGAAGTCTCCTACGAGCAGTACTTC
CDR3: CASGEVSYEQYF
V: TRBV6-5
size: .
J: TRBJ2-7
D: .

DNA: TGTGCCAGCAGCTTGGTGGATAACCGGACAGGTGGCACCTTC
CDR3: CASSLVDNRTGGTF
V: TRBV5-5
size: few
J: TRBJ1-2
D: TRBD1

DNA: TGTGCCAGCAGCTTAGCCAGTGAGGCGAGGATTTATGGCTACACCTTC
CDR3: CASSLASEARIYGYTF
V: TRBV7-9
size: few
J: TRBJ1-2
D: .

DNA: TGTGCCAGCAGCCCCCCTAGCGGGGCTATCTACGAGCAGTACTTC
CDR3: CASSPPSGAIYEQYF
V: TRBV11-2
size: once
J: TRBJ2-7
D: TRBD2

DNA: TGTGCCACCAGTGAGGGTCGGTCGGCAGGGAAGACAGATACGCAGTATTTT
CDR3: CATSEGRSAGKTDTQYF
V: TRBV24-1
size: .
J: TRBJ2-3
D: .

DNA: TGCAGTGCTAGGTCACTCCGGGGGGGAAACACTGAAGCTTTCTTT
CDR3: CSARSLRGGNTEAFF
V: TRBV20-1
size: .
J: TRBJ1-1
D: .

DNA: TGCAGTGCTAGAGTTTGGGGCAGGGACTACGAGCAGTACTTC
CDR3: CSARVWGRDYEQYF
V: TRBV20-1
size: few
J: TRBJ2-7
D: .

DNA: TGTGCCAGCAGCCAACGCCCAGCCTTGGGCGAGCAGTACTTC
CDR3: CASSQRPALGEQYF
V: TRBV3-1
size: few
J: TRBJ2-7
D: .